This T cell receptor beta chain was sequenced in a study of OX40 agonist ivuxolimab in advanced cancers. This CDR3 has 15 amino acids. The germline V and J ends were trimmed by 1 base and 2 bases, with 12 bases remaining between them. From germline, CDR1 is MDHEN and CDR2 SYDVKM. Comment on this clone: Its antigen is undetermined.

Produced via immunoSEQ multiplex PCR; TCRdb's table is partial and in-frame only. The table has some 11,000 clones, 80% seen once. Study outcomes and limitations: At 0.1 to 3.0 mg/kg, CD4+ and CD8+ blood T cells expanded clonally by week 6.

This receptor was taken from an adult with an advanced solid tumor such as melanoma, head and neck, liver or kidney cancer. The gene calls are TRBV28 and TRBJ2-7, with a weak D call TRBD1 (6 bases). The material sequenced was CD4+ or CD8+ T cells sorted from blood, taken in a trial of the OX40 agonist ivuxolimab. The CDR3 protein is CASSLSRQAPYEQYF. In DNA, the CDR3 is TGTGCCAGCAGTTTATCCCGACAGGCCCCCTACGAGCAGTACTTC.